This TCR beta chain was obtained from a study of shared clonotypes between healthy human individuals. Study-level findings and limits: Memory subsets had estimated richness that was generally smaller than that of naive subsets. Clonotype sharing levels among donors were expected to vary with sequencing depth. The study sampled only blood, and tissue repertoires likely differ.

Naive CD8 isolation took CD45RO-negative cells positively selected for CCR7 and excluded terminally differentiated effector memory CD45RA+ cells. Germline V gene data show CDR1 as SGHAT and CDR2 as FQDESV (reference sequence). The CDR3 totals 13 residues. V lost 5 bases, J lost 5 bases, and 12 bases lay in between. In regard to this clone: What it binds is not known.

Using immunoSEQ multiplex PCR, the repertoire was profiled, and TCRdb retains in-frame clones only, with some absent. The profile shows roughly 650,000 clones, approximately 96% of them singletons. The V call is TRBV11-1, the J call TRBJ2-5; tentative D call: TRBD1 (7 bases). This TCR was sampled from a woman aged 30 to 39 in good health. The sample comprised naive CD8+ T cells sorted from blood. CDR3 loop: CASSRQGGETQYF. The CDR3 bases are TGTGCCAGCAGCAGACAGGGAGGCGAGACCCAGTACTTC.